The clone carrying this T cell receptor (beta chain) was detected ten times or more. These data are taken from a study of T cells in Graves' hyperthyroidism and ophthalmopathy. Amplification yielded TCR beta CDR3 regions, with RNA transcripts as the source. Primed by the HTBI set, a first-round RT-PCR was run on the TCR CDR3. MiXCR was run by TCRdb on the multiplex PCR reads, yielding one entry per CDR3 protein. Among hundreds of thousands of distinct CDR3 sequences listed, roughly a sixth were seen once. CDR1 is SGHDT, CDR2 YYEEEE, per germline. The CDR3 consists of 16 residues. V lost 4 bases to trimming and J lost 2 bases, with 18 bases between them.

V usage is TRBV5-6 and J usage is TRBJ2-5; TRBD2 might be the D (6 bases). The sequence derives from a woman between 50 and 59 years old with Graves' hyperthyroidism that later progressed to Graves' ophthalmopathy. Source material: blood. CDR3 bases: TGTGCCAGCAGCAAACCAACCTTTCGGGGGCAAGAGACCCAGTACTTC. It translates to CASSKPTFRGQETQYF.